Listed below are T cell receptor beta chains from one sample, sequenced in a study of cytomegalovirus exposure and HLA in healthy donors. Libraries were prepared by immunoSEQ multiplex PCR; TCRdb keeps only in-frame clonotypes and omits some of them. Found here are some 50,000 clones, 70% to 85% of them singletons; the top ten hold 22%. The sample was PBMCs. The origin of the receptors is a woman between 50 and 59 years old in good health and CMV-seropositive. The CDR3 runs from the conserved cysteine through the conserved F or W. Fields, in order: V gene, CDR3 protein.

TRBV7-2	CASSLEEGYSPLHF
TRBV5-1	CASSYLTTLRQGANRAVGIYEQYF
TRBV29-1	CSVFGQVLYGYTF
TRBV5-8	CASSLLTGAGWGTNEKLFF
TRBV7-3	CASSLSSGPGELFF
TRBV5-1	CASSKAQSSGGGGLNTEAFF
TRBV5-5	CASSLAGTREQYF
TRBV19	CASSMGTSGNNEQFF
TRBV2	CAGKIGSLNEKLFF
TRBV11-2	CASSSRDRFTGELFF
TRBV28	CASRQGGGNYGYTF
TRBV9	CASSQGVSYEQYF
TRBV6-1	CASTSDSTYGYTF
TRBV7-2	CASSARGQPQHF
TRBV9	CASSVGRLNEKLFF
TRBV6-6	CASTVNTGELFF
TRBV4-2	CASSQGQTSGGLNNEQFF
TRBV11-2	CASSLGTGITYEQYF
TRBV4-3	CASSQDPQGGSGSPLHF
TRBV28	CASSGTSGSVYEQYF
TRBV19	CASSIERQGNEQYF
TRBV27	CASSLQGEETQYF
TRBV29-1	CSVGAGPSYEQYF
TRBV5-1	CASSLQGTYEQYF
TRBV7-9	CASSLGVVAGAPDTQYF
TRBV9	CASSITKGQGFHGYTF
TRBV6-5	CASSYSGESPRGYTF
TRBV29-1	CSVEETVWGYTF
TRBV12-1	CASSFPDTHYEQYF
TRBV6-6	CASALGQGQPQHF
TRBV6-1	CARPGGPVGGEKLFF
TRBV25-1	CASTARDEQFF
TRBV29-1	CSVEGLYTSGGLGDNEQFF
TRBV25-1	CASEGESSYNSPLHF
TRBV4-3	CASSHADRADYEQYF
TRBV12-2	CASRPTAGTGKRAGNTIYF
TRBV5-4	CASSLSPGANQPQHF
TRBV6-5	CASSWDRGSGANVLTF
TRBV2	CASSGSQRKQPYEQYF
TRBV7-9	CASSLNRGKGYGYTF
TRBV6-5	CASSYGGNNYGYTF
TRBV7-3	CASSSAGPYNEQFF
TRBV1	CTSSQGASGKNYEQYF
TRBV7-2	CASSLSRSRDEQYF
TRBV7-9	CASSHAGHSSYEQYF
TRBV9	CASSVDAVPYNEQFF
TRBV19	CASGDRQGATDTQYF
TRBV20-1	CSAREDEQYF
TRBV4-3	CASSPILAGGSSSTDTQYF
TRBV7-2	CASSLGTRETQYF
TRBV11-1	CASSLAGDYYNEQFF
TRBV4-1	CASSRTALSTDTQYF
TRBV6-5	CASSYFAGGRANGYTF
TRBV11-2	CASSPPPTGYYEQYF
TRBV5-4	CASTLAGDLYEQYF
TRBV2	CASSPTGTQYF
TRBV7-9	CSSSPGGGPEAFF
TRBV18	CASSRQTYNEQFF
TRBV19	CASSARPARLAVAGELFF